This T cell receptor (beta chain) is drawn from a study of CXCR3-negative and CXCR3-positive naive CD8 T cells. Study results and caveats: For naive cells, CXCR3-negative and CXCR3-positive subsets had similar TRBV-TRBJ usage; for memory cells, usage differed. When CXCR3-positive naive cells were set against CXCR3-negative naive cells, the former had more hydrophobic TRB CDR3s. Upon cryopreservation, CXCR3 expression partially decreased, and most assays used fresh PBMCs. Memory CD8+ cells had much lower diversity, and both naive subsets had comparably high diversity.

Concerning this clonotype: Its antigen remains unknown.

This CDR3 has 15 amino acids. Germline CDR1 is SGHRS and CDR2 is YFSETQ. Naive CD8+ T cells were CD45RO-CCR7+CD27+CD95-. UMI-labeled 5' RACE TRB cDNA libraries were prepared from the cells. No DNA is given; TCRdb re-called the 5' RACE reads and lists each CDR3 protein once. Recorded for this sample: 150,000 to 170,000 distinct CDR3 sequences. Sequences were obtained from naive CXCR3+ CD8+ T cells from blood. Subset indicated: CD45RO-CCR7+CD27+CD95- naive CD8+ T cells expressing CXCR3 (TNR3+). This chain uses TRBV5-1 with TRBJ2-1; the D call of TRBD2 rests on TCRdb alone, since no DNA is present to check it. The sequence was collected from a human donor in good health. Some clones in this sample may be carry-over from other donors' samples. This CDR3 is CASSQSGLAYNEQFF.